A selection of T cell receptor beta chains follows, all from one sample in a study of cytomegalovirus exposure and HLA in healthy donors. Generated by immunoSEQ multiplex PCR, the TCRdb table keeps only in-frame clones and is missing some. The sample yields under 100,000 clones, less than 90% seen once. Sequencing was carried out using PBMCs. Receptor source: a woman younger than 35 in good health and CMV-seropositive. Each CDR3 is given with its conserved first and last residue.

v_gene	j_gene	CDR3aa
TRBV9	TRBJ2-5	CASSVEGRGARETQYF
TRBV5-4	TRBJ2-7	CASSPRGGGGPSYEQYF
TRBV10-3	TRBJ1-1	CAISESDRVGTEAFF
TRBV6-1	TRBJ1-5	CASSDGTDLQHF
TRBV7-9	TRBJ1-2	CASFFRDRINYGYTF
TRBV7-6	TRBJ1-5	CASSLAGGGNQPQHF
TRBV4-3	TRBJ2-1	CASSQDLAYNEQFF
TRBV18	TRBJ2-2	CASSPGQTHGELFF
TRBV30	TRBJ1-1	CAWMTYPETEAFF
TRBV29-1	TRBJ2-5	CSEQVRSQETQYF
TRBV30	TRBJ2-1	CAWRGPGGSYNEQFF
TRBV2	TRBJ1-1	CASSEMAGGLLSFF
TRBV5-6	TRBJ1-5	CASSLSGSNQPQHF
TRBV5-1	TRBJ2-1	CASSSYFPGTGLEQFF
TRBV11-2	TRBJ2-1	CASSRELVGNEQFF
TRBV19	TRBJ2-5	CASSIASGGAAQQETQYF
TRBV30	TRBJ1-6	CAWKDTYNSPLHF
TRBV28	TRBJ2-3	CASRPTGTSTDTQYF
TRBV28	TRBJ1-1	CASNPGDTEAFF
TRBV28	TRBJ2-2	CASSLRGGTGELFF
TRBV11-3	TRBJ2-2	CASSPGQGANTGELFF
TRBV28	TRBJ1-2	CASSLPTAFYGYTF
TRBV28	TRBJ2-2	CASGSGRTTGELFF
TRBV9	TRBJ2-5	CASSVGQGVSETQYF
TRBV7-9	TRBJ1-2	CASSSGQGASNYGYTF
TRBV7-8	TRBJ2-1	CASSLERGGYNEQFF
TRBV4-1	TRBJ1-1	CASSQDGRNTEAFF
TRBV5-1	TRBJ1-1	CASSLVRGNTEAFF
TRBV19	TRBJ2-7	CASSTTGGLYEQYF
TRBV7-6	TRBJ1-6	CASSSAEITYNSPLHF
TRBV11-2	TRBJ2-7	CASTTHPRRDRHYEQYF
TRBV10-1	TRBJ1-1	CASSDSEWTGATEAFF
TRBV25-1	TRBJ1-1	CASSEFGQAYTEAFF
TRBV9	TRBJ1-6	CASKPERGPLHF
TRBV6-5	TRBJ2-7	CASSPDRGHEQYF
TRBV7-2	TRBJ2-7	CASSLAQGPYEQYF
TRBV6-1	TRBJ2-2	CASRAAGELFF